This TCR beta chain was found in a study of cytomegalovirus exposure and HLA in healthy donors. Vbeta (60) and Jbeta (13) primers were used in the PCR. The table came from immunoSEQ multiplex PCR; TCRdb's copy has only in-frame clones and leaves some out. The sample table includes 150,000 to 200,000 clones. Donors likely had unrecorded immune exposures despite being nominally healthy when sampled. CDR1 is MNHEY and CDR2 is SVGAGI in the germline V gene. CDR3 size: 14 residues. Trimming took 10 bases from V and 3 from J, leaving 18 bases between them. Whole-study findings and limits: Indistinguishable V segments such as TRBV6-2 and TRBV6-3 were excluded. The authors reported that TCR beta sequences could predict HLA-A and HLA-B alleles. These predictions were accurate for most subjects in the first cohort.

As concerns this clone: The antigen is undetermined.

This receptor was obtained from a young man in good health and CMV-seronegative. The chain employs TRBV6-5 and TRBJ1-1; perhaps TRBD1 as D (5 bases). Material: PBMCs. CDR3 nucleotide sequence: TGTGCCATTGGGGCCTGGGGAGGGGACACTGAAGCTTTCTTT. Its translation: CAIGAWGGDTEAFF.